Listed below are T cell receptor beta chains from one sample, sequenced in a study of cytomegalovirus exposure and HLA in healthy donors. The table came from immunoSEQ multiplex PCR; TCRdb's copy has only in-frame clones and leaves some out. The profile shows approximately 150,000 clones, roughly 81% of them singletons. Source material: PBMCs. Receptors were obtained from a man aged 25 to 40 in good health and CMV-seropositive. The CDR3 runs from the conserved cysteine through the conserved F or W.

J gene	V gene	CDR3 protein
TRBJ2-2	TRBV7-8	CASSLSGVNTGELFF
TRBJ1-5	TRBV7-2	CASSLAGVLSQPQHF
TRBJ2-5	TRBV5-1	CASSLAVGGQETQYF
TRBJ1-1	TRBV25-1	CATLGTVEGHTEAFF
TRBJ1-5	TRBV19	CASERQGSGWQPQHF
TRBJ1-5	TRBV5-4	CASSLWQGNQPQHF
TRBJ1-5	TRBV11-3	CASSLSGTGISQPQHF
TRBJ2-1	TRBV4-3	CASSPYEGYEQFF
TRBJ1-2	TRBV18	CASSPAGQGHYGYTF
TRBJ1-2	TRBV2	CASSQQGGYGYTF
TRBJ1-1	TRBV2	CASSDQGNTEAFF
TRBJ1-3	TRBV7-2	CASSFDRSSGNTIYF
TRBJ1-1	TRBV18	CASSPPRQGSHPNTEAFF
TRBJ2-3	TRBV7-6	CASSVTGETDTQYF
TRBJ1-5	TRBV19	CARFPGGGPDQPQHF
TRBJ1-4	TRBV5-1	CASSLATDEKLFF
TRBJ2-7	TRBV11-3	CASSRGTHFYEQYF
TRBJ2-3	TRBV2	CASSGPGGRDTQYF
TRBJ2-7	TRBV18	CASSPTHSASGSSYEQYF
TRBJ2-5	TRBV27	CASSYPKATQYF
TRBJ1-6	TRBV11-2	CASSLDPGNSPLHF
TRBJ2-4	TRBV2	CASRQQTSGKNIQYF
TRBJ2-7	TRBV18	CASSPSQTSGNEQYF
TRBJ2-5	TRBV5-4	CASSGLAGIGGTQYF
TRBJ1-2	TRBV5-4	CASSSRGSGNYGYTF
TRBJ2-1	TRBV10-2	CATLGDKGDEQFF
TRBJ2-3	TRBV9	CASSIDGRLAAREMQYF
TRBJ2-5	TRBV5-1	CASRQPGLGVEEQYF
TRBJ2-1	TRBV2	CASGKEGLANNEQFF
TRBJ2-3	TRBV18	CASSPPGTRSTDTQYF
TRBJ1-5	TRBV6-5	CASSYNRGQPQHF
TRBJ2-3	TRBV6-5	CASSYSTAEPDTQYF
TRBJ2-1	TRBV10-2	CASRGQGRTSGRSNSYNEQFF
TRBJ2-2	TRBV27	CASRLAGPGTGELFF
TRBJ1-1	TRBV21-1	CASSKVGRGRRWAFF
TRBJ2-3	TRBV15	CATSPSFTSGREDTQYF
TRBJ1-2	TRBV5-1	CASSGFTGGNYGYTF
TRBJ1-2	TRBV5-1	CASSSGLNYGYTF
TRBJ1-3	TRBV4-2	CAGSPRDRGNTIYF
TRBJ2-1	TRBV6-5	CASSSQGPGYNEQFF
TRBJ2-3	TRBV4-3	CASSRFSGRRGLSTDTQYF
TRBJ1-3	TRBV11-3	CASSWTGGIGNTIYF
TRBJ1-1	TRBV19	CASNGGLQGWNTEAFF
TRBJ1-3	TRBV18	CASSPPTGLLSGNTIYF
TRBJ1-5	TRBV6-5	CASSYSGDWGNQPQHF
TRBJ1-1	TRBV5-4	CASSGGAIREAFF
TRBJ1-1	TRBV5-1	CASSAGQGGTEAFF
TRBJ2-7	TRBV19	CASSASTGSYEQYF
TRBJ2-1	TRBV19	CASSIDRSSYNEQFF
TRBJ2-1	TRBV7-2	CASSSTGTSGINEQFF
TRBJ2-7	TRBV28	CASSFRGNFYEQYF
TRBJ1-1	TRBV2	CASSQQGVNTEAFF